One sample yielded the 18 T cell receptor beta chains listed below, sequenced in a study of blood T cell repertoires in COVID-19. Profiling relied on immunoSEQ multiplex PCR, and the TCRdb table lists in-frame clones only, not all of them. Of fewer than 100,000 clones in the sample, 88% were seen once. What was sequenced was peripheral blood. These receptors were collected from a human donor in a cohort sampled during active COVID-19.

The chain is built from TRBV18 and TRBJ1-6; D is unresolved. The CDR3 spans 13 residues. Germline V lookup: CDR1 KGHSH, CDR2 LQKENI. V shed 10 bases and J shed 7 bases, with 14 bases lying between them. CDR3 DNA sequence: TGTGCCACCAGGCTGTCCGAAAATTCACCCCTCCACTTT. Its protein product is CATRLSENSPLHF.

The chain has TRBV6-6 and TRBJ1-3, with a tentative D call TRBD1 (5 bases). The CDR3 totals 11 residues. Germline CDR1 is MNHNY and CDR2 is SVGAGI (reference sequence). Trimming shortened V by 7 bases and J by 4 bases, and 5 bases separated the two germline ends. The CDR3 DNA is TGTGCCAGCAACAGGGGAAACACCATATATTTT. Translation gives CASNRGNTIYF.

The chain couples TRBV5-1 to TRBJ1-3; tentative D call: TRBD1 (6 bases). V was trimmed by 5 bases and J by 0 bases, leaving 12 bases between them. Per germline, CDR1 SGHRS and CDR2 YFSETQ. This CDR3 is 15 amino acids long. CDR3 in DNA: TGCGCCAGCAGTGTGACAGGAAGCTCTGGAAACACCATATATTTT. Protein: CASSVTGSSGNTIYF.

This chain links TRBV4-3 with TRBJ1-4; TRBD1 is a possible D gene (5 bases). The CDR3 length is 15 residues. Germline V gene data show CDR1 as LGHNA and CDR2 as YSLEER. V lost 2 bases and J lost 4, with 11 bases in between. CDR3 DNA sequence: TGCGCCAGCAGCCAATGGGGCGATCTTAATGAAAAACTGTTTTTT. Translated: CASSQWGDLNEKLFF.

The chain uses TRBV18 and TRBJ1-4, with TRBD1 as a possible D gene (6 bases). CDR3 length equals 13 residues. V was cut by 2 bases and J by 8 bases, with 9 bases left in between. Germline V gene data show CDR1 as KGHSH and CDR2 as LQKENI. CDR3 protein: CASSPDQGEKLFF. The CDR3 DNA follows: TGTGCCAGCTCACCAGATCAGGGGGAAAAACTGTTTTTT.

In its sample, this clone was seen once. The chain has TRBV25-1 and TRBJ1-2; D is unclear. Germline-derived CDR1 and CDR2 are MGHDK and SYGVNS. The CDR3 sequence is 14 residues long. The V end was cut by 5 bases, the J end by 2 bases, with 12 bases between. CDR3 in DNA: TGTGCCAGCAGTAGCGACGTGATAAACTATGGCTACACCTTC. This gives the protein CASSSDVINYGYTF.

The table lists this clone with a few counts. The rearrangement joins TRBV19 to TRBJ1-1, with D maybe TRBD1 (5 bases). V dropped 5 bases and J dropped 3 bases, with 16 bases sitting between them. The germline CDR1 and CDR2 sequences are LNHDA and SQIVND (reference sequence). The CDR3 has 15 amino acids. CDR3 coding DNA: TGTGCCAGTAGTTACGGGGGGGTGATGGACACTGAAGCTTTCTTT. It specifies CASSYGGVMDTEAFF.

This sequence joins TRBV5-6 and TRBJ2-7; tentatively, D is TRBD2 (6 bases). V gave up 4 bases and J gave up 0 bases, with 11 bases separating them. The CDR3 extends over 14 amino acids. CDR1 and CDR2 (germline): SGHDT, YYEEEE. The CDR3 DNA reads TGTGCCAGCAGCCGCGGGACCAGCTCCTACGAGCAGTACTTC. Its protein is CASSRGTSSYEQYF.

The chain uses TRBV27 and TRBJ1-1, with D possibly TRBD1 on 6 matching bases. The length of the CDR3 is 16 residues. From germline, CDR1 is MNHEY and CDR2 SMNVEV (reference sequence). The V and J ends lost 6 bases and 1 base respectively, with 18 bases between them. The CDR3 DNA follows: TGTGCCAGCAGACCAAACACAGGGCCGGGGAACACTGAAGCTTTCTTT. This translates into CASRPNTGPGNTEAFF.

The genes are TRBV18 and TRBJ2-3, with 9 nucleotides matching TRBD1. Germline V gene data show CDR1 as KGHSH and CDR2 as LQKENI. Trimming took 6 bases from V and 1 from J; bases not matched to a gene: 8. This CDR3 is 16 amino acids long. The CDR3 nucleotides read TGTGCCAGCTCCAGTACGGGACAGGGTCGCACAGATACGCAGTATTTT. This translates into CASSSTGQGRTDTQYF.

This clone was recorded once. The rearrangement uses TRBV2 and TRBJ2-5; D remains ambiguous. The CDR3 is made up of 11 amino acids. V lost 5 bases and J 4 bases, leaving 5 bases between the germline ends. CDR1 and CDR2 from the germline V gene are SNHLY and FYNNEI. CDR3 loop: CASSPGETQYF. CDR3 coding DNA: TGTGCCAGCAGTCCAGGAGAGACCCAGTACTTC.

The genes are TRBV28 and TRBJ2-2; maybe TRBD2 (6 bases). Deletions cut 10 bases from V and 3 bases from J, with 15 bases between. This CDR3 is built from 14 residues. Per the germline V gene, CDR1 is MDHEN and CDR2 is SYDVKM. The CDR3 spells CATLASVDTGELFF. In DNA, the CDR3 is TGTGCCACCCTCGCTAGCGTGGACACCGGGGAGCTGTTTTTT.

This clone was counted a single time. As DNA, the CDR3 is TGTGCCAGCAGATACGATACAGGGGTCTACGAGCAGTACTTC. Residues: CASRYDTGVYEQYF. The chain recombines TRBV6-5 with TRBJ2-7; 7 bases are shared with TRBD1. V lost 6 bases and J lost 3; bases outside the gene matches: 8. In germline, CDR1 is MNHEY, CDR2 SVGAGI. The CDR3 has 14 amino acids.

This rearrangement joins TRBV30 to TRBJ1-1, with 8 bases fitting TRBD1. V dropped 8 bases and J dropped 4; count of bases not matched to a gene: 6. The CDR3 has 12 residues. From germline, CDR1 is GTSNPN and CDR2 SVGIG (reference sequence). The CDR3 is CAGGQGGTEAFF. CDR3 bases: TGTGCCGGAGGACAGGGTGGCACTGAAGCTTTCTTT.

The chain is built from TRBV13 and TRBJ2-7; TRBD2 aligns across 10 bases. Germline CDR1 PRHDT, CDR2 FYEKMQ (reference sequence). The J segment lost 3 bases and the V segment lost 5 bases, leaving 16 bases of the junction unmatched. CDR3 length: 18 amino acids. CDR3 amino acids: CASSPGVSSGGPIYEQYF. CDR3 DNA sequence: TGTGCCAGCAGCCCCGGGGTGTCTAGCGGGGGCCCGATCTACGAGCAGTACTTC.

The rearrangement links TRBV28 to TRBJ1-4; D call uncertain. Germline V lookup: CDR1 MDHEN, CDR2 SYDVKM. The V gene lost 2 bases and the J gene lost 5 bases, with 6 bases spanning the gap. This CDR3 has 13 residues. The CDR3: CASSLGQNEKLFF. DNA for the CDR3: TGTGCCAGCAGTTTAGGGCAGAATGAAAAACTGTTTTTT.

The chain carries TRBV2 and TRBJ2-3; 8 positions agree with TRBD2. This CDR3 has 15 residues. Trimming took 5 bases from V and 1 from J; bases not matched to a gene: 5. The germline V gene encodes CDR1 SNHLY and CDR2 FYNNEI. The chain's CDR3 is CASSPMRGGTDTQYF. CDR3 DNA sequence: TGTGCCAGCAGTCCCATGCGGGGGGGCACAGATACGCAGTATTTT.

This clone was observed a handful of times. CDR3 DNA sequence: TGTGCCAGCAGCACCAAGTTGTCAGGGCGAGGCCTATGGGGCTACACCTTC. Protein product: CASSTKLSGRGLWGYTF. The chain carries TRBV28 and TRBJ1-2, with TRBD1 as a possible D gene (5 bases). The V end lost 6 bases, the J end lost 8 bases, and 28 bases lay between the germline ends. The CDR3 covers 17 residues. Germline V gene sequence: CDR1 MDHEN, CDR2 SYDVKM.